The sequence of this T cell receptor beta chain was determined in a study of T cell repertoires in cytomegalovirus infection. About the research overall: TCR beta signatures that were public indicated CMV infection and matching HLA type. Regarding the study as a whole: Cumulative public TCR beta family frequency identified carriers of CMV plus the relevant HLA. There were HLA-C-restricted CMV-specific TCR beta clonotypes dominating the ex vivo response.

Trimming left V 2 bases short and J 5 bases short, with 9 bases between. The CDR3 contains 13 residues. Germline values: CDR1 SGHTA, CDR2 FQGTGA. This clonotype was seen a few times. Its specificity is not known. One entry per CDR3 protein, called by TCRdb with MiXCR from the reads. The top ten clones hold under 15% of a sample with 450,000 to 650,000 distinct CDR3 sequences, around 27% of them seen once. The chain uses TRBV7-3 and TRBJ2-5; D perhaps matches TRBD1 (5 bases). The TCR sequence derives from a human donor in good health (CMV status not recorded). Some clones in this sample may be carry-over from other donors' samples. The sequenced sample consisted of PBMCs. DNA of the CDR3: TGTGCCAGCAGCTTATATCACAGGGAGACCCAGTACTTC. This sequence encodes CASSLYHRETQYF.